These 6 T cell receptor beta chains were sequenced from one sample in a study of memory CD4+ T cells and cytomegalovirus serostatus. The method was immunoSEQ multiplex PCR; TCRdb's version includes in-frame clones alone and lacks a portion of them. The repertoire includes some 54,000 clones, over 60% of them detected once, and 1.1% to 1.5% sits in the top ten. Single viable CD3+CD4+CD8-CD45RO+ cells were sorted as the memory CD4+ T cells. The sequenced material came from memory CD4+ T cells from blood. All receptors come from an adult in good health and CMV-seropositive.

The chain joins TRBV7-2 to TRBJ1-5; D gene unclear. The CDR3 is 13 residues long. CDR1 and CDR2 (germline): SGHTA, FQGNSA. V gave up 6 bases and J gave up 5 bases, with 11 bases separating them. CDR3 sequence (DNA): TGTGCCAGCAGTTCTATGGGCCATCAGCCCCAGCATTTT. Translation gives CASSSMGHQPQHF. Drawing the rest from reference TRBV7-2 and TRBJ1-5, the complete variable domain is GAGVSQSPSNKVTEKGKDVELRCDPISGHTALYWYRQSLGQGLEFLIYFQGNSAPDKSGLPSDRFSAERTGGSVSTLTIQRTQQEDSAVYLCASSSMGHQPQHFGDGTRLSIL.

This clone appeared a few times. The J gene is TRBJ1-2, the V gene TRBV7-2; the D gene is possibly TRBD1 (6 bases). CDR1 SGHTA and CDR2 FQGNSA come from the germline V gene. V was trimmed by 1 base and J by 7 bases, leaving 10 bases between them. This CDR3 comprises 13 residues. The CDR3 here is CASSLDRVTGYTF. The CDR3 DNA reads TGTGCCAGCAGCTTAGACAGGGTTACTGGCTACACCTTC.

The chain has TRBV7-9 and TRBJ2-2; the D call may be TRBD1 or TRBD2 (5 bases each). Trimming cost V 3 bases and J 6 bases, with 11 bases left between them. This CDR3 is 14 amino acids long. CDR1 SEHNR and CDR2 FQNEAQ come from the germline V gene (reference sequence). CDR3 sequence: CASSFVWGSGELFF. CDR3 sequence (DNA): TGTGCCAGCAGCTTTGTTTGGGGGTCCGGGGAGCTGTTTTTT. Drawing the rest from reference TRBV7-9 and TRBJ2-2, the complete variable domain is DTGVSQNPRHKITKRGQNVTFRCDPISEHNRLYWYRQTLGQGPEFLTYFQNEAQLEKSRLLSDRFSAERPKGSFSTLEIQRTEQGDSAMYLCASSFVWGSGELFFGEGSRLTVL.

This chain uses TRBV10-2 with TRBJ1-1; D not certain. Germline CDR1 reads WSHSY; CDR2 reads SAAADI. V lost 0 bases and J 12 bases, leaving 11 bases between the germline ends. CDR3 length: 12 residues. The CDR3 bases are TGCGCCAGCAGTGAGTCGGCAGAAACGCCTTTCTTT. Translating it yields CASSESAETPFF.

This clone has only one observation. The chain has TRBV28 and TRBJ2-2, with TRBD1 matching 11 bases. This CDR3 is built from 15 residues. The trim removed 6 bases at V and 5 bases at J, leaving 5 bases unmatched. From germline, CDR1 is MDHEN and CDR2 SYDVKM. The CDR3 loop reads CASRGQGVTTGELFF. DNA for the CDR3: TGTGCCAGCAGGGGACAGGGGGTTACTACCGGGGAGCTGTTTTTT.

This clone showed up just once. The chain joins TRBV15 to TRBJ2-1; maybe TRBD1 (5 bases). CDR1 and CDR2 from the germline V gene are LNHNV and YYDKDF (reference sequence). Deletions cut 2 bases from V and 7 bases from J, with 9 bases between. The CDR3 consists of 13 residues. In DNA, the CDR3 is TGTGCCACCAGCAGACAGGGTTTTAATGAGCAGTTCTTC. Encoded protein: CATSRQGFNEQFF.